The 26 T cell receptor beta chains below were found in one sample sequenced in a study of response to subunit inactivated influenza vaccine. TCRdb independently ran MiXCR on the RT-PCR reads; one entry per CDR3 protein. The data hold more than 200,000 distinct CDR3 sequences, with 10% to 15% observed a single time. The sample in question was non-naive T cells sorted from PBMCs, obtained 14 days before vaccination. The receptors shown here come from a man aged 45 to 65 who received an inactivated influenza vaccine.

This clonotype was found a few times. The genes are TRBV5-8 and TRBJ2-5; no firm D call. The length of the CDR3 is 13 residues. Per the germline V gene, CDR1 is SGHTS and CDR2 is YDEGEE. The ends were cut back, 3 bases at V and 2 bases at J, with 8 bases in the middle. The CDR3 loop is CASSSRNQETQYF. The CDR3 DNA is TGTGCCAGCAGCTCAAGGAATCAAGAGACCCAGTACTTC.

The gene calls are TRBV7-2 and TRBJ2-1; D is perhaps TRBD2 (5 bases). Germline V gene lookup returns CDR1 SGHTA and CDR2 FQGNSA. The CDR3 is made up of 13 amino acids. V was shortened by 4 bases and J by 5 bases, with 9 bases between the two germline ends. The CDR3 spells CASSSSRDNEQFF. The CDR3 coding sequence is TGTGCCAGCAGCTCTTCGCGGGACAATGAGCAGTTCTTC.

The table lists this clonotype with a few counts. This rearrangement joins TRBV5-5 to TRBJ1-5; no reliable D call. Trimming pared 4 bases from V and 7 bases from J, leaving 18 bases between. CDR1 SGHKS and CDR2 YYEKEE come from the germline V gene (reference sequence). The CDR3 consists of 15 residues. CDR3 loop: CASSPAAALGQPQHF. The CDR3 DNA follows: TGTGCCAGCAGCCCGGCAGCAGCTCTGGGGCAGCCCCAGCATTTT.

This clonotype was seen repeatedly, ten times or more. The chain is built from TRBV7-2 and TRBJ2-2; 12 bases align to TRBD2. This CDR3 contains 17 residues. V lost 2 bases, J lost 0 bases, and 1 base stayed unmatched. Germline-derived CDR1 and CDR2 are SGHTA and FQGNSA. CDR3 amino acids: CASSLLAGGPNTGELFF. CDR3 nucleotides: TGTGCCAGCAGCTTACTAGCGGGGGGGCCGAACACCGGGGAGCTGTTTTTT. The whole variable domain, filled in from reference TRBV7-2 and TRBJ2-2, reads GAGVSQSPSNKVTEKGKDVELRCDPISGHTALYWYRQSLGQGLEFLIYFQGNSAPDKSGLPSDRFSAERTGGSVSTLTIQRTQQEDSAVYLCASSLLAGGPNTGELFFGEGSRLTVL.

This clonotype appeared many times. The chain has TRBV7-9 and TRBJ2-5; D uncertain. V shed 1 base and J shed 0 bases, with 6 bases lying between them. CDR1 is SEHNR and CDR2 is FQNEAQ in the germline V gene (reference sequence). The CDR3 contains 14 residues. CDR3 sequence (DNA): TGTGCCAGCAGCTTAGGAACAGACCAAGAGACCCAGTACTTC. This encodes CASSLGTDQETQYF.

The rearrangement joins TRBV6-2 or TRBV6-3 to TRBJ2-5; no reliable D call. This CDR3 has 12 amino acids. V dropped 4 bases and J dropped 7 bases, with 10 bases sitting between them. Germline CDR1 is MNHEY and CDR2 is SVGEGT. Here the CDR3 DNA reads TGTGCCAGCAGTTCCTACCTCGGGACCCAGTACTTC. Protein sequence: CASSSYLGTQYF.

The table lists this clonotype with many counts. V gene TRBV11-2 combines with J gene TRBJ2-1, with unresolved D. Per the germline V gene, CDR1 is SGHAT and CDR2 is FQNNGV. V lost 4 bases to trimming and J lost 0 bases, with 7 bases between them. CDR3 length: 14 amino acids. In nucleotides, the CDR3 is TGTGCCAGCAGCTCACAGAGCTCCTACAATGAGCAGTTCTTC. Translating it yields CASSSQSSYNEQFF.

The gene calls are TRBV6-1 and TRBJ1-5; 11 bases align to TRBD1. The CDR3 runs to 14 residues. The germline CDR1 and CDR2 sequences are MNHNS and SASEGT. J lost 11 bases, V lost 5 bases, and 8 bases had no gene match. The CDR3 region is CASSTADRGLAQHF. The CDR3 DNA reads TGTGCCAGCAGTACCGCGGACAGGGGGCTCGCCCAGCATTTT.

The chain links TRBV2 to TRBJ2-7; a weak D match, TRBD1 (6 bases). The CDR3 is 14 amino acids. V lost 6 bases and J 0 bases, leaving 12 bases between the germline ends. Germline V gene data show CDR1 as SNHLY and CDR2 as FYNNEI. The CDR3 reads CASRRQVTSYEQYF. Here the CDR3 DNA reads TGTGCCAGCAGGAGACAGGTAACCTCCTACGAGCAGTACTTC.

Only a few counts were recorded for this clonotype. The chain couples TRBV7-8 to TRBJ2-1, with 10 bases lining up with TRBD1. The CDR3 is 16 amino acids. V gave up 2 bases and J gave up 8 bases; unmatched junction bases: 9. Per the germline V gene, CDR1 is SGHVS and CDR2 is FQNEAQ. In DNA, the CDR3 is TGTGCCAGCAGCTTAATGTTGGGACAGGGGAGCGATGAGCAGTTCTTC. It encodes CASSLMLGQGSDEQFF.

CDR3 sequence: CASSQPGQGNEKLFF. CDR3 bases: TGTGCCAGCAGTCAACCGGGACAGGGGAATGAAAAACTGTTTTTT. The chain employs TRBV28 and TRBJ1-4; 10 bases agree with TRBD1. Germline CDR1 is MDHEN and CDR2 is SYDVKM. Trimming cost V 5 bases and J 5 bases; bases outside gene matches: 5. This CDR3 region has 15 residues.

This clonotype was seen only a few times. The rearrangement links TRBV7-2 to TRBJ2-1; 7 nucleotides match TRBD2. Germline V gives CDR1 SGHTA, CDR2 FQGNSA. CDR3 length equals 16 residues. Losses at the gene ends were 7 bases for V and 0 bases for J; bases not matched to a gene: 9. CDR3 coding DNA: TGTGCCAGCACCTACGGGGGGACCAGCTCCTACAATGAGCAGTTCTTC. Its translation is CASTYGGTSSYNEQFF.

This clonotype was seen only a few times. The chain combines TRBV6-2 or TRBV6-3 with TRBJ1-1; D possibly corresponds to TRBD1 (6 bases). Trimming removed 6 bases at V and 0 bases at J, with 20 bases between. Germline V lookup: CDR1 MNHEY, CDR2 SVGEGT. The length of the CDR3 is 17 residues. The CDR3 coding sequence is TGTGCCAGCAGCCCGCGTACTCTAGACAGGTTGAACACTGAAGCTTTCTTT. It yields the protein CASSPRTLDRLNTEAFF.

This chain connects TRBV19 to TRBJ2-5; TRBD2 aligns across 7 bases. The junction had 7 bases not matched to a gene; V was cut back by 9 bases and J by 3 bases. CDR1 and CDR2 (germline): LNHDA, SQIVND (reference sequence). The CDR3 totals 13 residues. CDR3 protein: CASRGRGKETQYF. For the CDR3, the DNA is TGTGCCAGCCGGGGGAGGGGTAAAGAGACCCAGTACTTC.

This clonotype is medium-sized by share. The chain joins TRBV12-3 or TRBV12-4 to TRBJ2-2; tentatively, D is TRBD1 (6 bases). Trimming cost V 5 bases and J 6 bases, with 19 bases left between them. The CDR3 is made up of 16 amino acids. In DNA, the CDR3 is TGTGCCAGCAGTCCCCGCGCCGTAGAGGGGGCCGGGGAGCTGTTTTTT. Amino acid sequence: CASSPRAVEGAGELFF.

This clonotype turned up a few times. The V gene is TRBV20-1, the J gene TRBJ1-5, with TRBD1 matching over 10 bases. Germline CDR1 reads DFQATT; CDR2 reads SNEGSKA (reference sequence). V was pared by 3 bases and J by 0 bases, with 8 bases of the junction left unmatched. The CDR3 contains 17 residues. CDR3 sequence: CSARWDRGAYSNQPQHF. The DNA of the CDR3 is TGCAGTGCTAGGTGGGACAGGGGCGCTTATAGCAATCAGCCCCAGCATTTT.

This clonotype was seen more than once but under ten times. The CDR3 nucleotides are TGTGCCAGCAGTGACAGACTTGTGCAAGAGACCCAGTACTTC. The encoded protein is CASSDRLVQETQYF. The V call is TRBV2, the J call TRBJ2-5; no reliable D call. Per germline, CDR1 SNHLY and CDR2 FYNNEI. The CDR3 is made up of 14 amino acids. V lost 3 bases, J lost 2 bases, and 10 bases lay in between.

The sample holds a few counts of this clonotype. The V gene is TRBV20-1, the J gene TRBJ2-1; 9 bases are shared with TRBD2. Looked up from germline, CDR1 is DFQATT and CDR2 is SNEGSKA (reference sequence). This CDR3 spans 15 amino acids. V shed 6 bases, J shed 4 bases, and the junction held 10 bases outside the gene matches. CDR3 sequence (DNA): TGCAGTGCCACAAAGGGCGGGGGGGGTTACAATGAGCAGTTCTTC. The encoded protein is CSATKGGGGYNEQFF.

The chain uses TRBV20-1 and TRBJ2-5; D not resolved. This CDR3 has 10 residues. Germline V gene data show CDR1 as DFQATT and CDR2 as SNEGSKA (reference sequence). V lost 6 bases, J lost 3 bases, and 5 bases lay in between. The CDR3 loop reads CSAEEETQYF. CDR3 nucleotides: TGCAGTGCCGAAGAAGAGACCCAGTACTTC.

This clonotype was counted a few times. V and J are TRBV5-1 and TRBJ1-3, with TRBD1 as a possible D gene (6 bases). CDR1 and CDR2 (germline): SGHRS, YFSETQ. V dropped 2 bases and J dropped 0 bases, with 15 bases sitting between them. The CDR3 is 17 residues long. The CDR3 DNA is TGCGCCAGCAGCTTCGCGACAGGTGGAAGCTCTGGAAACACCATATATTTT. It encodes CASSFATGGSSGNTIYF.

The DNA for the CDR3 is TGTGCCAGCAGCTTAGGCCCTCGGGTGGCGGGGGGGAGTACGCAGTATTTT. Protein: CASSLGPRVAGGSTQYF. This rearrangement joins TRBV7-2 to TRBJ2-3; 9 bases agree with TRBD2. The germline V gene has CDR1 SGHTA and CDR2 FQGNSA. V lost 1 base to trimming and J lost 8 bases; unmatched junction nucleotides: 13. CDR3 length equals 17 residues.

Only a few counts were recorded for this clonotype. The chain joins TRBV25-1 to TRBJ2-5, with 10 nucleotides matching TRBD2. The trim removed 5 bases at V and 4 bases at J, leaving 7 bases unmatched. The CDR3 spans 15 residues. CDR1 and CDR2 from the germline V gene are MGHDK and SYGVNS. The CDR3 here is CASSPSGGSGETQYF. The CDR3, as DNA: TGTGCCAGCAGTCCTAGCGGGGGTTCAGGAGAGACCCAGTACTTC.

This clonotype was detected many times. DNA of the CDR3: TGCGCCAGCAGCTTGGTTTGGACTCAACAAGCGGAGACCCAGTACTTC. Its protein product is CASSLVWTQQAETQYF. The chain couples TRBV5-1 to TRBJ2-5; a possible D gene is TRBD2 (5 bases). The germline V and J ends were trimmed by 0 bases and 5 bases, with 17 bases remaining between them. The germline V gene has CDR1 SGHRS and CDR2 YFSETQ. This CDR3 comprises 16 residues.

This clonotype was seen repeatedly, ten times or more. The genes are TRBV6-4 and TRBJ2-1; no clear D gene. CDR1 and CDR2 from the germline V gene are MRHNA and SNTAGT. This CDR3 is built from 13 residues. V was pared by 2 bases and J by 12 bases, with 14 bases between. The CDR3 sequence is CASSDRVGKGQFF. Written as DNA, the CDR3 is TGTGCCAGCAGTGACAGGGTGGGAAAAGGGCAGTTCTTC.

This clonotype was seen at least ten times. V usage is TRBV5-1 and J usage is TRBJ2-2, with D tentatively TRBD1 (6 bases). This CDR3 region has 15 residues. Looked up from germline, CDR1 is SGHRS and CDR2 is YFSETQ. Trimming pared 6 bases from V and 6 bases from J, leaving 18 bases between. As DNA, the CDR3 is TGCGCCAGCAACCACAGGGATGGAGGTCCCGGGGAGCTGTTTTTT. It encodes CASNHRDGGPGELFF.

This chain uses TRBV12-3 or TRBV12-4 with TRBJ2-5; D uncertain. Trimming took 6 bases from V and 5 from J, leaving 10 bases between them. The CDR3 spans 12 residues. As DNA, the CDR3 is TGTGCCAGCAGCCACCACGGCGAGACCCAGTACTTC. This codes for CASSHHGETQYF.